Described below is a single T cell receptor beta chain sequence and its context. No antigen is known for it. The data were taken from a study of CD4 T cells in relation to SARS-CoV-2 and coronaviruses. Whole-study context: The HLA restriction of the shared crossreactive spike epitopes was mapped. Study results and caveats: In around 63% of donors, memory CD4+ clonotypes crossrecognized SARS-CoV-2 and at least one common cold coronavirus spike. Culture-expanded clones reflect memory recall rather than primary priming during culture.

Only in-frame clones appear in the TCRdb table, and some are missing; sequencing was by immunoSEQ multiplex PCR. The sample consists of 65,000 or so clones, about 94% of them appearing once. Before the COVID-19 pandemic, during about 2010-2019, CD4+ T cells were taken from unexposed donors. CD4 enrichment then naive enrichment separated naive from memory CD4+ cells. This TCR was recovered from a human donor in good health. Sequencing was carried out using naive CD4+ T cells from PBMCs. Subset denoted: naive CD4+ T cells isolated by negative enrichment.

CDR3 in DNA: TGTGCCAGCTCACGTGACGGGTACGAGCAGTACTTC. Encoded protein: CASSRDGYEQYF. The chain recombines TRBV18 with TRBJ2-7; the D is unclear. Germline-derived CDR1 and CDR2 are KGHSH and LQKENI. The CDR3 spans 12 residues. Trimming took off 4 bases at V and 4 bases at J, with 8 bases between the two ends.